The 5 T cell receptor beta chains given below trace back to one sample, sequenced in a study of human T cells and chemical hapten exposure. MiXCR, run by TCRdb on the RACE reads, gives a single entry per CDR3 protein. The sample has roughly 180,000 distinct CDR3 sequences, around 20% seen once. The time point here: patch test 1, 2 weeks after DPC sensitization. Treatment indicated: therapeutic diphenylcyclopropenone sensitization with weekly scalp DPC. Source: whole blood, taken in connection with sensitization to the hapten diphenylcyclopropenone (DPC). The receptors were sampled from a woman in her forties or fifties with alopecia areata. Some clones in this sample may be carry-over from other donors' samples.

This clonotype came up a few times. The CDR3 sequence: CSVEGGGITEAFF. As DNA, the CDR3 is TGCAGCGTTGAAGGGGGTGGGATCACTGAAGCTTTCTTT. This sequence joins TRBV29-1 and TRBJ1-1; D is unresolved. CDR3 length: 13 residues. Trimming cost V 1 base and J 4 bases, with 10 bases left between them. Germline loops: CDR1 SQVTM, CDR2 ANQGSEA. The full variable domain, in which reference TRBV29-1 and TRBJ1-1 provide the parts outside the CDR3, is SAVISQKPSRDICQRGTSLTIQCQVDSQVTMMFWYRQQPGQSLTLIATANQGSEATYESGFVIDKFPISRPNLTFSTLTVSNMSPEDSSIYLCSVEGGGITEAFFGQGTRLTVV.

This clonotype was observed a few times. This chain joins TRBV5-1 and TRBJ2-7; TRBD1 aligns across 7 bases. The CDR3 covers 14 residues. V was pared by 0 bases and J by 2 bases, with 2 bases of the junction left unmatched. CDR1 is SGHRS, CDR2 YFSETQ, per germline. The CDR3 sequence: CASSLVGQAYEQYF. The CDR3 coding sequence is TGCGCCAGCAGCTTGGTAGGACAGGCCTACGAGCAGTACTTC.

The table lists this clonotype with a few counts. This chain connects TRBV7-2 to TRBJ2-3, with D unclear. The V gene's germline CDR1 is SGHTA and CDR2 FQGNSA. The CDR3 has 14 amino acids. With 2 bases removed from V and 2 bases from J, the gap between germline ends came to 8 bases. CDR3 residues: CASSLSRHTDTQYF. The DNA for the CDR3 is TGTGCCAGCAGCTTATCCCGTCACACAGATACGCAGTATTTT.

This clonotype was counted only a few times. This chain joins TRBV6-5 and TRBJ2-3, with 9 bases aligning to TRBD1. The CDR3 runs to 16 residues. V lost 4 bases and J lost 4; bases outside the gene matches: 9. From germline, CDR1 is MNHEY and CDR2 SVGAGI. The DNA for the CDR3 is TGTGCCAGCAGTTCCGGGACAGGGAGTTTTGCAGATACGCAGTATTTT. Translating it yields CASSSGTGSFADTQYF.

The CDR3 DNA reads TGTGCCATCAGCCAGCGGGAGGGTAGCGATGAGCAGTTCTTC. It is translated as CAISQREGSDEQFF. This chain uses TRBV10-3 with TRBJ2-1, with 10 bases lining up with TRBD2. The CDR3 length is 14 residues. With 6 bases clipped from V and 8 bases from J, the junction kept 7 bases outside the gene matches. CDR1 ENHRY and CDR2 SYGVKD come from the germline V gene.